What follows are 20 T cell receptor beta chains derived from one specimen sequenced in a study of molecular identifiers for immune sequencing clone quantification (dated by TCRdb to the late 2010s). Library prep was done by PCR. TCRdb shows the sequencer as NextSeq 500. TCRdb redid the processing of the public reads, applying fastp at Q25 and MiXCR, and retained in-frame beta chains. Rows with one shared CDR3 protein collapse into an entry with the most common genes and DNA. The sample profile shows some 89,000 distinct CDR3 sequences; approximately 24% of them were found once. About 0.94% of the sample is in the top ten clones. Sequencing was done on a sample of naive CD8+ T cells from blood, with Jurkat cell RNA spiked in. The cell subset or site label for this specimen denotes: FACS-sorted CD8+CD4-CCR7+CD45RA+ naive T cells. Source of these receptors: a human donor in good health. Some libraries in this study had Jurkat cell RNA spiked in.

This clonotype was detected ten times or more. This CDR3 is CASSEEPGNEQYF. In DNA, the CDR3 is TGTGCCAGCAGTGAAGAACCGGGGAACGAGCAGTACTTC. This sequence joins TRBV6-1 and TRBJ2-7; the D gene is possibly TRBD2 (5 bases). Germline CDR1 reads MNHNS; CDR2 reads SASEGT. The germline V and J ends were trimmed by 1 base and 5 bases, with 9 bases remaining between them. The CDR3 covers 13 residues.

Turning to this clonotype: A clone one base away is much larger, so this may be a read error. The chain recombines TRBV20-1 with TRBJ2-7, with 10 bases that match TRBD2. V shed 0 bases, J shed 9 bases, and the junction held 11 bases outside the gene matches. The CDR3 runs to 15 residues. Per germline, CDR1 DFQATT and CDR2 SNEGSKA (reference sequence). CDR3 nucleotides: TGCAGTGCTAGAGATCTTCCTAGCGGGAGTATGGCGCAGTACTTC. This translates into CSARDLPSGSMAQYF.

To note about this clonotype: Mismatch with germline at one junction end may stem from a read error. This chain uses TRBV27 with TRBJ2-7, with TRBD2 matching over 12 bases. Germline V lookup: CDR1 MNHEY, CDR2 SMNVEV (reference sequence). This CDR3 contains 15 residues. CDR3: CAGRVTSGGSYEQYF. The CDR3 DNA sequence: TGTGCCGGCAGGGTAACTAGCGGGGGGTCCTACGAGCAGTACTTC.

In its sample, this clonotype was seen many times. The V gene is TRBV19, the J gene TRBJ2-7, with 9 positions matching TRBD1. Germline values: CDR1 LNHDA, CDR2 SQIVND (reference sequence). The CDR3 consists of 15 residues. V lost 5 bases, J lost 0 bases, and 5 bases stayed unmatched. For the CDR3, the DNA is TGTGCCAGTAGTCCCGGGACAGGGATCTCCTACGAGCAGTACTTC. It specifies CASSPGTGISYEQYF.

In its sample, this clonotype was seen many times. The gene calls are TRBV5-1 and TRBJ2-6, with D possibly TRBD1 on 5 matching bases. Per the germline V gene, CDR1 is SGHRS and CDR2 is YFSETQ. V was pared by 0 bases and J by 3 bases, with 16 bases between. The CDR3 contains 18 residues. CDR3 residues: CASSLEGVYSIGANVLTF. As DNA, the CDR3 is TGCGCCAGCAGCTTGGAAGGGGTCTATTCGATTGGGGCCAACGTCCTGACTTTC.

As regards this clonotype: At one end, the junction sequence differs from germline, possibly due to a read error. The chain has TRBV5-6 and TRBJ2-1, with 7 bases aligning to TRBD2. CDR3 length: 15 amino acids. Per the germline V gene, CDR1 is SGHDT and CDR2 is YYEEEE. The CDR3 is CACSWREKVYNEQFF. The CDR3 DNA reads TGTGCCTGCAGCTGGCGGGAGAAGGTCTACAATGAGCAGTTCTTC.

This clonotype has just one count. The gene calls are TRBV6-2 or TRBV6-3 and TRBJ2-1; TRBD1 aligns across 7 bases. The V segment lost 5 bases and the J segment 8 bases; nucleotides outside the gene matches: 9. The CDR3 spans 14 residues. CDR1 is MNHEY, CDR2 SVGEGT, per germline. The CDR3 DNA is TGTGCCAGCAGTAACAGACAGGGAAGGGATGAGCAGTTCTTC. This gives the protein CASSNRQGRDEQFF.

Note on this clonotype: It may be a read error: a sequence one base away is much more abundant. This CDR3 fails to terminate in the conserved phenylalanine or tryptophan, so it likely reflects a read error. Here the CDR3 DNA reads TGTGCCAGCAGCCAGGAGCACGAGGGACTAGTAGGCTACGAGCAGTACATC. Protein sequence: CASSQEHEGLVGYEQYI. The chain carries TRBV4-2 and TRBJ2-7, with 8 bases fitting TRBD2. Germline V gene data show CDR1 as LGHNA and CDR2 as YNFKEQ. The V and J ends lost 3 bases and 3 bases, in that order; junction bases with no gene match: 13. This CDR3 has 17 amino acids.

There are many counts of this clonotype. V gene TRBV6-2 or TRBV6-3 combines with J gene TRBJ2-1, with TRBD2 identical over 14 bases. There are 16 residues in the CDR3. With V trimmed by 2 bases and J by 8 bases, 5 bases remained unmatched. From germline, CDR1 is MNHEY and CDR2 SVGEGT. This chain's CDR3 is CASSYGLAGGLDEQFF. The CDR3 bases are TGTGCCAGCAGTTACGGACTAGCGGGGGGTTTAGATGAGCAGTTCTTC.

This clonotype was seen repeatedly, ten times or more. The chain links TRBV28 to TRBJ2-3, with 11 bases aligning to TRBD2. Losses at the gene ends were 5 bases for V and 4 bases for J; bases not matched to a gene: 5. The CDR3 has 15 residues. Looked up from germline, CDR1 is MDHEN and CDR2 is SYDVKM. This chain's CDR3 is CASSELAGVADTQYF. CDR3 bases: TGTGCCAGCAGTGAACTAGCGGGAGTCGCAGATACGCAGTATTTT.

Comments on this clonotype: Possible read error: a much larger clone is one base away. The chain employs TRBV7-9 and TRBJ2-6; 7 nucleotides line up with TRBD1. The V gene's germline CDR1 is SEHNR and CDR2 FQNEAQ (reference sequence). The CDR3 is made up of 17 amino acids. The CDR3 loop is CVSSQPQTGIGANVLTF. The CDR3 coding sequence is TGTGTCAGCAGCCAGCCCCAGACAGGGATCGGGGCCAACGTCCTGACTTTC.

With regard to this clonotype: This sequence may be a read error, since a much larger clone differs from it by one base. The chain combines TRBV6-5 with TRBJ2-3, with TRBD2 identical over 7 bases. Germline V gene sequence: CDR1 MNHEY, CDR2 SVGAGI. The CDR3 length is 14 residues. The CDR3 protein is CASSPGLGLNTRYF. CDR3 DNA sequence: TGTGCCAGCAGTCCTGGACTAGGTCTCAATACGCGGTATTTT.

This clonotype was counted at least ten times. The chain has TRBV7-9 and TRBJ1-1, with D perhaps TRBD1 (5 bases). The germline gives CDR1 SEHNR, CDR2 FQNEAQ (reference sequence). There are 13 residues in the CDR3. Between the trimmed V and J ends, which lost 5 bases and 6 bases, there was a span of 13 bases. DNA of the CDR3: TGTGCCAGCAGCCGTCCGGGGGTACCTGAAGCTTTCTTT. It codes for CASSRPGVPEAFF.

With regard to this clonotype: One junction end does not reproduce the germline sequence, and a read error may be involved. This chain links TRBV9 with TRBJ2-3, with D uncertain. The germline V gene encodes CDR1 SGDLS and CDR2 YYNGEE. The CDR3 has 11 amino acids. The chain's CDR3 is CAGSDTDARYF. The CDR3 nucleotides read TGTGCCGGCAGCGACACGGATGCGCGGTATTTT.

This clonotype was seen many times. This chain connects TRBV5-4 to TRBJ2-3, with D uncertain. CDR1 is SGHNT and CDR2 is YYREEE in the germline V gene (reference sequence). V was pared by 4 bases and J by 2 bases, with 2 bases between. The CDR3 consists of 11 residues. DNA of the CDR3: TGTGCCAGCAGCCACACAGATACGCAGTATTTT. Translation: CASSHTDTQYF.

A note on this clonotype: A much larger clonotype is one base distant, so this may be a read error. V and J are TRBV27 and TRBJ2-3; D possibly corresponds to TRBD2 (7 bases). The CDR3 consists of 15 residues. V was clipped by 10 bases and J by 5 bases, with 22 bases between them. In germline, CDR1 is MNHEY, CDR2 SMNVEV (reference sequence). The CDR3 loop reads CAIIRWGGAKDTQYF. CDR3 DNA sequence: TGTGCCATCATCCGTTGGGGGGGGGCGAAAGATACGCAGTATTTT.

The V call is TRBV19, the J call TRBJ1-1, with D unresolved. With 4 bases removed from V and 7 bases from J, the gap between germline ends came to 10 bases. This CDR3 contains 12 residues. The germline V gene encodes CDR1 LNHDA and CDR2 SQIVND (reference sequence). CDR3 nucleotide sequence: TGTGCCAGTAGTAGACTGCGGCATGAAGCTTTCTTT. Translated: CASSRLRHEAFF.

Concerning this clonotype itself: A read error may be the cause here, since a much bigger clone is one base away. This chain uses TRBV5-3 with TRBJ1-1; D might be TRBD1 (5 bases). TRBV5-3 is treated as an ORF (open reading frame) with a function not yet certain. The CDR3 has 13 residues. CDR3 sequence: CASSWTMTDQAFF. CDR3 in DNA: TGTGCCAGCAGCTGGACCATGACAGATCAAGCTTTCTTT.

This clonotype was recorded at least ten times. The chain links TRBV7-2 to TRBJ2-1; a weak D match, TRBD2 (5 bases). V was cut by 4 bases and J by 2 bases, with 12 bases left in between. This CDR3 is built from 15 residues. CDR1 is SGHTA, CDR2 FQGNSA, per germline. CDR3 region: CASSSPAVAYNEQFF. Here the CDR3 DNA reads TGTGCCAGCAGCTCGCCAGCGGTCGCCTACAATGAGCAGTTCTTC.

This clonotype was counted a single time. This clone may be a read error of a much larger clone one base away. The CDR3 coding sequence is TGTGCCAGCAGACCGATCCGGGAGACCCAGTACTTC. This codes for CASRPIRETQYF. The chain joins TRBV12-3 or TRBV12-4 to TRBJ2-5; the D is unclear. There are 12 residues in the CDR3. Trimming left V 6 bases short and J 5 bases short, with 10 bases between.